This T cell receptor (beta chain) is drawn from a study of blood T cell repertoires in COVID-19. Data came from immunoSEQ multiplex PCR; TCRdb stores just in-frame clones and leaves some out. The repertoire holds tens of thousands of clones, with 80% as singletons. The CDR3 consists of 15 residues. The V gene is TRBV12-2, the J gene TRBJ2-7; the table calls TRBD1, which could not be checked here. TRBV12-2 is a known pseudogene. This TCR was sampled from a human donor in a cohort sampled during active COVID-19. Sequencing was carried out using peripheral blood. CDR3 loop: CASRLATGGCYEQYF. In DNA form, the CDR3 reads TGTGCAAGTCGCTTAGCGACAGGGGGGTGCTACGAGCAGTACTTC.